The 17 T cell receptor beta chains reported below all come from one sample, sequenced in a study of blood T cell repertoires in COVID-19. The protocol was immunoSEQ multiplex PCR, while the TCRdb copy is restricted to in-frame clones and leaves out a portion. Found here are about 280,000 clones, 85% of them singletons; the top ten hold roughly 2.7%. Sequencing was carried out using PBMCs or T cells enriched from blood (not recorded which). Source of these receptors: a woman aged 45-65 years who had recovered from COVID-19.

The rearrangement joins TRBV13 to TRBJ1-1; perhaps TRBD1 as D (5 bases). Trimming left V 5 bases short and J 1 base short, with 11 bases between. The length of the CDR3 is 14 residues. The germline V gene has CDR1 PRHDT and CDR2 FYEKMQ (reference sequence). The CDR3 spells CASSIRDSNTEAFF. CDR3 DNA: TGTGCCAGCAGCATCCGGGACTCGAACACTGAAGCTTTCTTT. The full variable domain, with the rest looked up from reference TRBV13 and TRBJ1-1, is AAGVIQSPRHLIKEKRETATLKCYPIPRHDTVYWYQQGPGQDPQFLISFYEKMQSDKGSIPDRFSAQQFSDYHSELNMSSLELGDSALYFCASSIRDSNTEAFFGQGTRLTVV.

The chain combines TRBV4-2 with TRBJ2-5, with D possibly being TRBD1 (5 bases). The CDR3 has 15 residues. V was clipped by 4 bases and J by 0 bases, with 12 bases between them. Germline-derived CDR1 and CDR2 are LGHNA and YNFKEQ. CDR3 amino acids: CASSRQPAYQETQYF. CDR3 in DNA: TGTGCCAGCAGCCGACAGCCCGCATACCAAGAGACCCAGTACTTC.

This chain links TRBV7-9 with TRBJ2-7, with a tentative D call TRBD2 (5 bases). Germline V gene data show CDR1 as SEHNR and CDR2 as FQNEAQ (reference sequence). The ends were cut back, 5 bases at V and 0 bases at J, with 11 bases in the middle. This CDR3 contains 14 residues. CDR3 sequence reads: CASSPGGSSYEQYF. CDR3 DNA: TGTGCCAGCAGCCCGGGTGGGAGCTCCTACGAGCAGTACTTC.

The chain is built from TRBV18 and TRBJ2-7; perhaps TRBD2 as D (6 bases). CDR1 is KGHSH and CDR2 is LQKENI in the germline V gene. The CDR3 runs to 15 residues. V was trimmed by 3 bases and J by 6 bases, leaving 18 bases between them. In nucleotides, the CDR3 is TGTGCCAGCTCACCGGCTCCGGGAGCACCTGGCGAGCAGTACTTC. It codes for CASSPAPGAPGEQYF.

This clone is classed as medium-sized. The chain couples TRBV12-3 or TRBV12-4 to TRBJ2-1; D gene ambiguous. The CDR3 is 13 residues long. V was cut by 6 bases and J by 15 bases, with 21 bases left in between. As DNA, the CDR3 is TGTGCCAGCAGCCCCCGAGCCTTCAATATCGGGTTCTTC. Translated, it gives CASSPRAFNIGFF.

V usage is TRBV6-2 or TRBV6-3 and J usage is TRBJ2-7; no definite D call. CDR3 length equals 13 residues. V dropped 3 bases and J dropped 6 bases, with 12 bases sitting between them. Germline V lookup: CDR1 MNHEY, CDR2 SVGEGT. The CDR3 sequence is CASSYNEDSEQYF. The DNA for the CDR3 is TGTGCCAGCAGTTATAATGAGGATTCCGAGCAGTACTTC.

V and J are TRBV30 and TRBJ2-1, with a possible D match to TRBD2 (5 bases). Trimming removed 4 bases at V and 7 bases at J, with 14 bases between. The length of the CDR3 is 13 residues. Germline CDR1 and CDR2: GTSNPN and SVGIG (reference sequence). CDR3 nucleotide sequence: TGTGCCTGGAACCAGCGGCGACTAAATGAGCAGTTCTTC. Amino acid sequence: CAWNQRRLNEQFF.

This clone was counted a few times. V gene TRBV11-3 combines with J gene TRBJ2-2; possible D gene TRBD2, 6 bases. V lost 4 bases and J lost 2, with 14 bases in between. The germline V gene has CDR1 SGHNT and CDR2 YENEEA. This CDR3 has 16 residues. In DNA form, the CDR3 reads TGTGCCAGCAGCTCCGGAGGGAGAGCCAACACCGGGGAGCTGTTTTTT. It translates to CASSSGGRANTGELFF.

The rearrangement uses TRBV19 and TRBJ1-5, with 7 bases aligning to TRBD1. Germline loops: CDR1 LNHDA, CDR2 SQIVND (reference sequence). The length of the CDR3 is 13 residues. J was trimmed by 4 bases and V by 5 bases; bases with no gene match: 2. As DNA, the CDR3 is TGTGCCAGTAGTGTACAGGGGAATCAGCCCCAGCATTTT. Encoded protein: CASSVQGNQPQHF.

The chain links TRBV2 to TRBJ2-5, with D possibly being TRBD1 (6 bases). The V gene's germline CDR1 is SNHLY and CDR2 FYNNEI. The CDR3 length is 15 residues. Between the trimmed V and J ends, which lost 6 bases and 2 bases, there was a span of 16 bases. The CDR3 is CASREMGHLQETQYF. The DNA of the CDR3 is TGTGCCAGCAGAGAGATGGGACACCTTCAAGAGACCCAGTACTTC.

This clone is a singleton in its sample. The chain has TRBV4-1 and TRBJ1-5; D unresolved. The ends were cut back, 0 bases at V and 5 bases at J, with 14 bases in the middle. CDR3 length: 16 residues. Germline CDR1 and CDR2: MGHRA and YSYEKL. CDR3 amino acids: CASSQDGLRGHQPQHF. DNA of the CDR3: TGCGCCAGCAGCCAAGATGGTTTGCGTGGGCATCAGCCCCAGCATTTT.

V and J are TRBV12-3 or TRBV12-4 and TRBJ2-5; 7 positions match TRBD1. The CDR3 contains 13 residues. Germline trimming cut 6 bases from V and 3 bases from J; bases unmatched to any gene: 4. The CDR3 DNA reads TGTGCCAGCAGCGGGACAGAGAAAGAGACCCAGTACTTC. This codes for CASSGTEKETQYF.

This clone was detected once. This chain connects TRBV5-1 to TRBJ2-7, with 7 positions matching TRBD2. The V and J ends lost 0 bases and 4 bases, in that order; junction bases with no gene match: 7. Germline V gene data show CDR1 as SGHRS and CDR2 as YFSETQ. This CDR3 comprises 15 residues. CDR3 DNA sequence: TGCGCCAGCAGCTTGGGGGGTAGCGGGTCATACGAGCAGTACTTC. Residues: CASSLGGSGSYEQYF.

This chain joins TRBV27 and TRBJ2-1; 9 positions match TRBD2. CDR1 is MNHEY, CDR2 SMNVEV, per germline (reference sequence). The junction had 6 bases not matched to a gene; V was cut back by 3 bases and J by 6 bases. This CDR3 spans 15 amino acids. The CDR3, as DNA: TGTGCCAGCAGTTTCCAAGGACTAGCGCCCAATGAGCAGTTCTTC. It encodes CASSFQGLAPNEQFF.

On this clone itself: Other DNA sequences in the sample encode the same CDR3. V and J are TRBV18 and TRBJ2-5, with 7 nucleotides matching TRBD1. The CDR3 totals 13 residues. Losses at the gene ends were 6 bases for V and 5 bases for J; bases not matched to a gene: 6. Germline CDR1 is KGHSH and CDR2 is LQKENI. The CDR3 DNA follows: TGTGCCAGCTCGCCGGGACAGCAGGAGACCCAGTACTTC. Translation gives CASSPGQQETQYF.

This chain uses TRBV19 with TRBJ1-5; TRBD1 matches at 7 bases. V dropped 2 bases and J dropped 4; count of bases not matched to a gene: 2. Germline V gene sequence: CDR1 LNHDA, CDR2 SQIVND (reference sequence). There are 14 residues in the CDR3. The CDR3 protein is CASSIQGENQPQHF. CDR3 DNA: TGTGCCAGTAGTATACAGGGGGAAAATCAGCCCCAGCATTTT.

The V gene is TRBV19, the J gene TRBJ1-2, with 8 bases matching TRBD1. J was trimmed by 1 base and V by 6 bases; bases with no gene match: 19. Per the germline V gene, CDR1 is LNHDA and CDR2 is SQIVND (reference sequence). This CDR3 is 19 amino acids long. The CDR3 sequence is CASRDVFWARDRLNYGYTF. DNA of the CDR3: TGTGCCAGTAGAGATGTTTTTTGGGCCCGGGACAGGCTTAACTATGGCTACACCTTC.